These T cell receptor beta chains were read from a single sample in a study of blood T cell repertoires in COVID-19. Clones were sequenced by immunoSEQ multiplex PCR, and TCRdb holds only the in-frame ones, with some missing. The table lists 200,000 to 250,000 clones, 80% of them singletons. Material: peripheral blood. These receptors came from a woman in her seventies with acute or convalescent COVID-19. Each CDR3 is given with its conserved first and last residue. Each record gives: D gene, clone size, V gene, J gene, CDR3 protein, CDR3 DNA. A D gene is named only where the DNA matches it firmly. Size values are once, few and many counts, or a class for expanded clones, and some rows have none.

d_gene: .; abundance: .; v_gene: TRBV27; j_gene: TRBJ2-5; CDR3aa: CASSLTRRETQYF; CDR3nt: TGTGCCAGCAGTTTGACTAGGAGAGAGACCCAGTACTTC
d_gene: TRBD2; abundance: once; v_gene: TRBV27; j_gene: TRBJ2-2; CDR3aa: CASNMLAGVGTGELFF; CDR3nt: TGTGCCAGCAATATGCTAGCGGGAGTTGGCACCGGGGAGCTGTTTTTT
d_gene: .; abundance: .; v_gene: TRBV5-4; j_gene: TRBJ2-7; CDR3aa: CASSLGAGYEQYF; CDR3nt: TGTGCCAGCAGCTTGGGGGCAGGATACGAGCAGTACTTC
d_gene: TRBD2; abundance: .; v_gene: TRBV11-1; j_gene: TRBJ2-7; CDR3aa: CASSLYGRREDGEQYF; CDR3nt: TGTGCCAGCAGCTTATACGGTCGGCGGGAGGATGGCGAGCAGTACTTC
d_gene: TRBD2; abundance: .; v_gene: TRBV2; j_gene: TRBJ2-7; CDR3aa: CASRLDATSGYEQYF; CDR3nt: TGTGCCAGCAGACTCGACGCGACTAGCGGCTACGAGCAGTACTTC
d_gene: TRBD1; abundance: once; v_gene: TRBV7-2; j_gene: TRBJ1-1; CDR3aa: CASSSTGGRTEAFF; CDR3nt: TGTGCCAGCAGCTCAACAGGGGGCAGGACTGAAGCTTTCTTT
d_gene: .; abundance: once; v_gene: TRBV6-5; j_gene: TRBJ1-2; CDR3aa: CASTRTGRGGYTF; CDR3nt: TGTGCCAGCACCCGAACAGGGAGAGGTGGCTACACCTTC
d_gene: .; abundance: .; v_gene: TRBV24-1; j_gene: TRBJ2-2; CDR3aa: CATSGGEITGELFF; CDR3nt: TGTGCCACCAGTGGGGGAGAGATCACCGGGGAGCTGTTTTTT
d_gene: .; abundance: .; v_gene: TRBV18; j_gene: TRBJ2-1; CDR3aa: CASSPDRHNEQFF; CDR3nt: TGTGCCAGCTCACCCGACAGGCACAATGAGCAGTTCTTC
d_gene: .; abundance: .; v_gene: TRBV4-2; j_gene: TRBJ2-7; CDR3aa: CASSQARSSYEQYF; CDR3nt: TGTGCCAGCAGCCAAGCCCGCAGCTCCTACGAGCAGTACTTC
d_gene: TRBD1; abundance: .; v_gene: TRBV14; j_gene: TRBJ2-3; CDR3aa: CASSQDSGQSTDTQYF; CDR3nt: TGTGCCAGCAGCCAAGATTCGGGACAGTCCACAGATACGCAGTATTTT
d_gene: .; abundance: .; v_gene: TRBV19; j_gene: TRBJ2-3; CDR3aa: CASSSYLNSIGTDTQYF; CDR3nt: TGTGCCAGTAGTAGTTACTTGAATAGCATCGGTACAGATACGCAGTATTTT
d_gene: .; abundance: .; v_gene: TRBV19; j_gene: TRBJ1-5; CDR3aa: CASRDSSENQPQHF; CDR3nt: TGTGCCAGTAGGGACAGCTCCGAGAATCAGCCCCAGCATTTT
d_gene: TRBD2; abundance: .; v_gene: TRBV10-3; j_gene: TRBJ2-3; CDR3aa: CAISGTSGPSTDTQYF; CDR3nt: TGTGCCATCAGTGGGACTAGCGGGCCTAGCACAGATACGCAGTATTTT
d_gene: .; abundance: .; v_gene: TRBV7-9; j_gene: TRBJ2-3; CDR3aa: CASRKEGDTQYF; CDR3nt: TGTGCCAGCAGGAAAGAGGGAGATACGCAGTATTTT
d_gene: .; abundance: .; v_gene: TRBV19; j_gene: TRBJ1-1; CDR3aa: CASRAKGPNTEAFF; CDR3nt: TGTGCCAGTAGGGCCAAGGGGCCGAACACTGAAGCTTTCTTT
d_gene: .; abundance: .; v_gene: TRBV7-2; j_gene: TRBJ1-1; CDR3aa: CASSLGGFTEAFF; CDR3nt: TGTGCCAGCAGCTTAGGAGGGTTTACTGAAGCTTTCTTT
d_gene: TRBD2; abundance: once; v_gene: TRBV28; j_gene: TRBJ2-5; CDR3aa: CASGQAGWETQYF; CDR3nt: TGTGCCAGCGGGCAAGCGGGATGGGAGACCCAGTACTTC
d_gene: TRBD2; abundance: .; v_gene: TRBV19; j_gene: TRBJ2-7; CDR3aa: CAVGASGSYEQYF; CDR3nt: TGTGCGGTCGGGGCTAGCGGGAGTTACGAGCAGTACTTC
d_gene: .; abundance: .; v_gene: TRBV5-1; j_gene: TRBJ1-2; CDR3aa: CASSLGDTGNYGYTF; CDR3nt: TGCGCCAGCAGCTTGGGGGACACAGGGAACTATGGCTACACCTTC
d_gene: TRBD2; abundance: .; v_gene: TRBV5-1; j_gene: TRBJ2-7; CDR3aa: CASSPAGLAASYEQYF; CDR3nt: TGCGCCAGCAGCCCGGCGGGACTAGCGGCCTCCTACGAGCAGTACTTC
d_gene: .; abundance: .; v_gene: TRBV25-1; j_gene: TRBJ1-4; CDR3aa: CASRDSRDTGEKLFF; CDR3nt: TGTGCCAGCAGGGACTCCCGGGATACGGGTGAAAAACTGTTTTTT
d_gene: .; abundance: .; v_gene: TRBV2; j_gene: TRBJ1-6; CDR3aa: CASSKELDSPLHF; CDR3nt: TGTGCCAGCAGTAAAGAACTGGATTCACCCCTCCACTTT
d_gene: TRBD2; abundance: .; v_gene: TRBV24-1; j_gene: TRBJ2-1; CDR3aa: CATTKASGVNNEQFF; CDR3nt: TGTGCCACCACCAAGGCTAGCGGGGTGAACAATGAGCAGTTCTTC
d_gene: .; abundance: few; v_gene: TRBV6-6; j_gene: TRBJ1-6; CDR3aa: CASSRGSDNSPLHF; CDR3nt: TGTGCCAGCAGTCGGGGGAGCGATAATTCACCCCTCCACTTT
d_gene: .; abundance: .; v_gene: TRBV5-1; j_gene: TRBJ2-1; CDR3aa: CASSPPSGWAYNEQFF; CDR3nt: TGCGCCAGCAGCCCACCCAGCGGGTGGGCCTACAATGAGCAGTTCTTC
d_gene: .; abundance: .; v_gene: TRBV18; j_gene: TRBJ2-2; CDR3aa: CASSPTGNTGELFF; CDR3nt: TGTGCCAGCTCACCGACAGGGAACACCGGGGAGCTGTTTTTT
d_gene: .; abundance: .; v_gene: TRBV5-1; j_gene: TRBJ2-1; CDR3aa: CASSLGGEQFF; CDR3nt: TGCGCCAGCAGCTTGGGAGGGGAGCAGTTCTTC
d_gene: TRBD2; abundance: .; v_gene: TRBV5-1; j_gene: TRBJ2-7; CDR3aa: CASSLSGTSGRQYEQYF; CDR3nt: TGCGCCAGCAGCTTGTCAGGGACTAGCGGGAGGCAGTACGAGCAGTACTTC
d_gene: TRBD2; abundance: once; v_gene: TRBV29-1; j_gene: TRBJ2-1; CDR3aa: CSVVGGRAVDEQFF; CDR3nt: TGCAGCGTTGTGGGCGGGAGGGCCGTGGATGAGCAGTTCTTC
d_gene: TRBD2; abundance: .; v_gene: TRBV28; j_gene: TRBJ2-7; CDR3aa: CASSFPGALAIYEQYF; CDR3nt: TGTGCCAGCAGTTTCCCAGGAGCACTAGCGATCTACGAGCAGTACTTC
d_gene: .; abundance: .; v_gene: TRBV7-9; j_gene: TRBJ2-6; CDR3aa: CASGPSGTGANVLTF; CDR3nt: TGTGCCAGCGGGCCCTCAGGGACTGGGGCCAACGTCCTGACTTTC
d_gene: TRBD1; abundance: .; v_gene: TRBV28; j_gene: TRBJ1-2; CDR3aa: CASSNLMGQIYGYTF; CDR3nt: TGTGCCAGCTCCAATTTAATGGGACAGATATATGGCTACACCTTC
d_gene: TRBD1; abundance: .; v_gene: TRBV14; j_gene: TRBJ2-3; CDR3aa: CASSLGQGFRGDTQYF; CDR3nt: TGTGCCAGCAGCCTGGGACAGGGTTTTCGTGGAGATACGCAGTATTTT
d_gene: .; abundance: .; v_gene: TRBV5-8; j_gene: TRBJ1-5; CDR3aa: CASSLARDQPQHF; CDR3nt: TGTGCCAGCAGCTTGGCCCGAGATCAGCCCCAGCATTTT
d_gene: TRBD2; abundance: .; v_gene: TRBV27; j_gene: TRBJ2-5; CDR3aa: CASSPRGAGGPRETQYF; CDR3nt: TGTGCCAGCAGTCCTCGGGGAGCGGGAGGGCCACGAGAGACCCAGTACTTC
d_gene: TRBD1; abundance: once; v_gene: TRBV29-1; j_gene: TRBJ1-6; CDR3aa: CSVDIWGTGGSPLHF; CDR3nt: TGCAGCGTTGATATTTGGGGGACAGGGGGCTCACCCCTCCACTTT
d_gene: TRBD1; abundance: .; v_gene: TRBV9; j_gene: TRBJ2-6; CDR3aa: CASSPRLDRDYSGANVLTF; CDR3nt: TGTGCCAGCAGCCCCCGGCTAGACAGGGATTACTCTGGGGCCAACGTCCTGACTTTC
d_gene: TRBD1; abundance: .; v_gene: TRBV19; j_gene: TRBJ2-7; CDR3aa: CASSGTGYTYEQYF; CDR3nt: TGTGCCAGTAGTGGGACAGGTTATACCTACGAGCAGTACTTC
d_gene: TRBD2; abundance: .; v_gene: TRBV27; j_gene: TRBJ2-1; CDR3aa: CASSLSVGLAEKQFF; CDR3nt: TGTGCCAGCAGTTTATCGGTGGGACTAGCGGAAAAACAGTTCTTC
d_gene: .; abundance: .; v_gene: TRBV25-1; j_gene: TRBJ1-1; CDR3aa: CASAPSNGYTEAFF; CDR3nt: TGTGCCAGCGCCCCATCGAACGGGTACACTGAAGCTTTCTTT
d_gene: .; abundance: .; v_gene: TRBV10-3; j_gene: TRBJ2-1; CDR3aa: CAISGLVTAYEQFF; CDR3nt: TGTGCCATCAGTGGTCTAGTGACCGCCTATGAGCAGTTCTTC
d_gene: .; abundance: .; v_gene: TRBV5-1; j_gene: TRBJ2-7; CDR3aa: CASSWGTGSYEQYF; CDR3nt: TGCGCCAGCAGCTGGGGCACAGGTTCCTACGAGCAGTACTTC
d_gene: TRBD1; abundance: .; v_gene: TRBV24-1; j_gene: TRBJ2-1; CDR3aa: CATSDLRTGDNEQFF; CDR3nt: TGTGCCACCAGTGATTTAAGGACAGGAGACAATGAGCAGTTCTTC